The 19 T cell receptor beta chains below come from one sample, sequenced in a study of spatial heterogeneity in lung cancer. A single record per CDR3 protein comes from TCRdb applying MiXCR to the 5' RACE reads. The table records a few thousand distinct CDR3 sequences, more than 8% of them present only once. The time point was: sample taken at primary tumor resection. The sequences come from normal lung tissue next to the tumor, collected at surgery. The receptors come from a male donor with early-stage non-small cell lung cancer.

This clonotype has at least ten counts. The rearrangement uses TRBV7-8 and TRBJ1-1; 12 nucleotides match TRBD1. This CDR3 has 14 amino acids. CDR1 and CDR2 (germline): SGHVS, FQNEAQ. Trimming cost V 4 bases and J 5 bases; bases outside gene matches: 2. This CDR3 reads CASSSGQGATEAFF. The DNA of the CDR3 is TGTGCCAGCAGCTCGGGACAGGGGGCGACTGAAGCTTTCTTT.

This clonotype occurred a few times. This chain connects TRBV20-1 to TRBJ1-5; D possibly corresponds to TRBD1 (6 bases). From germline, CDR1 is DFQATT and CDR2 SNEGSKA (reference sequence). V was trimmed by 6 bases and J by 4 bases, leaving 13 bases between them. This CDR3 contains 13 residues. For the CDR3, the DNA is TGCAGTGCACCTGCTACAGGGAATCAGCCCCAGCATTTT. It is translated as CSAPATGNQPQHF.

This clonotype is classed as medium-sized (0.01 to 0.1%). V gene TRBV7-2 combines with J gene TRBJ2-7; D unclear. CDR1 is SGHTA, CDR2 FQGNSA, per germline. V was trimmed by 1 base and J by 2 bases, leaving 9 bases between them. The CDR3 length is 14 residues. The DNA for the CDR3 is TGTGCCAGCAGCTTAGAAGTCCCAACCTACGAGCAGTACTTC. It yields the protein CASSLEVPTYEQYF.

This chain uses TRBV7-2 with TRBJ2-7; 9 nucleotides match TRBD2. CDR1 and CDR2 from the germline V gene are SGHTA and FQGNSA. This CDR3 is 15 amino acids long. J was trimmed by 3 bases and V by 5 bases; bases with no gene match: 8. This chain's CDR3 is CASSPGASGNYEQYF. In nucleotides, the CDR3 is TGTGCCAGCAGCCCGGGAGCTAGCGGGAACTACGAGCAGTACTTC.

This clonotype is large by share. The chain is built from TRBV28 and TRBJ2-3; 8 bases agree with TRBD2. The CDR3 is 14 amino acids. The germline V gene has CDR1 MDHEN and CDR2 SYDVKM. The V gene end was trimmed by 3 bases and the J gene end by 6 bases; junction bases not matched to a gene: 5. The CDR3 DNA is TGTGCCAGCAGTTTTTTAGCGGGAACCGATACGCAGTATTTT. This sequence encodes CASSFLAGTDTQYF. The whole variable domain, remainder taken from reference TRBV28 and TRBJ2-3, is DVKVTQSSRYLVKRTGEKVFLECVQDMDHENMFWYRQDPGLGLRLIYFSYDVKMKEKGDIPEGYSVSREKKERFSLILESASTNQTSMYLCASSFLAGTDTQYFGPGTRLTVL.

This clonotype rates as large. The V and J genes are TRBV7-2 and TRBJ2-5, with D maybe TRBD2 (6 bases). The V end lost 2 bases, the J end lost 4 bases, and 8 bases lay between the germline ends. Germline CDR1 SGHTA, CDR2 FQGNSA. The CDR3 consists of 13 residues. This CDR3 is CASSLIAVETQYF. The CDR3 nucleotides read TGTGCCAGCAGCTTAATAGCGGTAGAGACCCAGTACTTC.

This clonotype is medium-sized within its sample. The CDR3: CSASGAVANQPQHF. The CDR3 region has the DNA TGCAGTGCTAGTGGCGCTGTTGCCAATCAGCCCCAGCATTTT. This rearrangement joins TRBV20-1 to TRBJ1-5; D is ambiguous. The CDR3 has 14 residues. V was trimmed by 3 bases and J by 3 bases, leaving 12 bases between them. The germline CDR1 and CDR2 sequences are DFQATT and SNEGSKA (reference sequence).

This clonotype qualifies as medium-sized. V and J are TRBV3-1 and TRBJ2-5, with a possible D match to TRBD2 (6 bases). The V and J ends lost 4 bases and 5 bases respectively, with 8 bases between them. CDR1 is LGHDT and CDR2 is YNNKEL in the germline V gene (reference sequence). CDR3 length: 12 amino acids. The CDR3 reads CASSRGGETQYF. DNA for the CDR3: TGTGCCAGCAGCCGGGGAGGCGAGACCCAGTACTTC.

This clonotype has a count of ten or more. The genes are TRBV14 and TRBJ2-2; no firm D call. This CDR3 has 14 residues. Germline CDR1 SGHDN, CDR2 FVKESK. The germline V and J ends were trimmed by 6 bases and 2 bases, with 10 bases remaining between them. CDR3 coding DNA: TGTGCCAGCAGACAACTTTCCAACACCGGGGAGCTGTTTTTT. It translates to CASRQLSNTGELFF. The whole variable domain, filled in from reference TRBV14 and TRBJ2-2, reads EAGVTQFPSHSVIEKGQTVTLRCDPISGHDNLYWYRRVMGKEIKFLLHFVKESKQDESGMPNNRFLAERTGGTYSTLKVQPAELEDSGVYFCASRQLSNTGELFFGEGSRLTVL.

This clonotype ranks as medium-sized. This chain links TRBV11-2 with TRBJ1-2, with 8 positions matching TRBD1. The CDR3 has 13 amino acids. Germline CDR1 SGHAT, CDR2 FQNNGV. The V gene end was trimmed by 3 bases and the J gene end by 6 bases; junction bases not matched to a gene: 3. DNA of the CDR3: TGTGCCAGCAGCTTCGCAGGGGGCGATGGCTACACCTTC. Its translation: CASSFAGGDGYTF.

This clonotype was detected many times. The J gene is TRBJ2-5, the V gene TRBV11-2; 11 positions agree with TRBD1. CDR3 length equals 16 residues. The V gene end was trimmed by 3 bases and the J gene end by 5 bases; junction bases not matched to a gene: 8. Germline assignment: CDR1 SGHAT and CDR2 FQNNGV. The CDR3 DNA is TGTGCCAGCAGCTTCGGGACAGGGGGAGTTGGGGAGACCCAGTACTTC. It yields the protein CASSFGTGGVGETQYF.

This clonotype was seen more than once but under ten times. The rearrangement uses TRBV3-1 and TRBJ2-7, with 10 bases lining up with TRBD2. V shed 1 base and J 3 bases; nucleotides not matched to a gene: 12. The length of the CDR3 is 18 residues. The V gene's germline CDR1 is LGHDT and CDR2 YNNKEL (reference sequence). The CDR3 protein is CASSQALASGGLRYEQYF. In DNA, the CDR3 is TGTGCCAGCAGCCAAGCCCTGGCTAGCGGGGGCCTTCGCTACGAGCAGTACTTC.

This chain uses TRBV28 with TRBJ1-2; unclear D gene. The CDR3 runs to 13 residues. V lost 5 bases and J 3 bases, leaving 10 bases between the germline ends. Germline CDR1 reads MDHEN; CDR2 reads SYDVKM. The CDR3 DNA follows: TGTGCCAGCAGTACCATGCAAGACTATGGCTACACCTTC. Its protein product is CASSTMQDYGYTF.

By sample share, this clonotype is medium-sized. This chain links TRBV7-9 with TRBJ1-5, with a tentative D call TRBD1 (6 bases). The CDR3 has 14 amino acids. The germline V gene encodes CDR1 SEHNR and CDR2 FQNEAQ (reference sequence). Between the trimmed V and J ends, which lost 1 base and 4 bases, there was a span of 8 bases. The CDR3 here is CASSLGTANQPQHF. CDR3 in DNA: TGTGCCAGCAGCTTAGGGACAGCTAATCAGCCCCAGCATTTT.

This clonotype was counted ten times or more. The J gene is TRBJ1-2, the V gene TRBV10-3; D possibly corresponds to TRBD1 (6 bases). The germline V gene has CDR1 ENHRY and CDR2 SYGVKD. With 4 bases removed from V and 2 bases from J, the gap between germline ends came to 14 bases. The CDR3 extends over 15 amino acids. The CDR3 sequence is CAISGEQGNNYGYTF. The CDR3 DNA is TGTGCCATCAGTGGTGAACAGGGAAACAACTATGGCTACACCTTC.

By its share, this clonotype is medium-sized. The V and J genes are TRBV4-3 and TRBJ2-7; D is possibly TRBD2 (7 bases). The V end lost 3 bases, the J end lost 2 bases, and 17 bases lay between the germline ends. The CDR3 totals 16 residues. Germline V gives CDR1 LGHNA, CDR2 YSLEER. CDR3 nucleotides: TGCGCCAGCAGCCAGGACCTGAGGGGGGGAACCTACGAGCAGTACTTC. Translation gives CASSQDLRGGTYEQYF.

Within the sample, this clonotype is medium-sized. The chain recombines TRBV7-9 with TRBJ1-3; no clear D gene. Deletions cut 5 bases from V and 6 bases from J, with 11 bases between. The germline V gene has CDR1 SEHNR and CDR2 FQNEAQ (reference sequence). CDR3 length equals 13 residues. CDR3 nucleotides: TGTGCCAGCAGCGTAAGCGGGGAAAACACCATATATTTT. Amino acids: CASSVSGENTIYF.

In its sample, this clonotype ranks as medium-sized. The chain carries TRBV7-8 and TRBJ2-1; D perhaps matches TRBD2 (7 bases). V shed 3 bases and J shed 4 bases, with 16 bases lying between them. The V gene's germline CDR1 is SGHVS and CDR2 FQNEAQ. The CDR3 runs 16 residues. CDR3 loop: CASSFGGGTTYNEQFF. The CDR3 DNA sequence: TGTGCCAGCAGCTTCGGCGGGGGCACTACTTACAATGAGCAGTTCTTC.

Ten or more counts support this clonotype. The chain recombines TRBV9 with TRBJ2-3, with D possibly matching TRBD2 (6 bases). The CDR3 extends over 16 amino acids. The germline CDR1 and CDR2 sequences are SGDLS and YYNGEE. The V gene lost 1 base and the J gene lost 0 bases, with 12 bases spanning the gap. CDR3 bases: TGTGCCAGCAGCGTACAGGGAGGAGGCAGCACAGATACGCAGTATTTT. Translation gives CASSVQGGGSTDTQYF. The full variable domain, in which reference TRBV9 and TRBJ2-3 provide the parts outside the CDR3, is DSGVTQTPKHLITATGQRVTLRCSPRSGDLSVYWYQQSLDQGLQFLIQYYNGEERAKGNILERFSAQQFPDLHSELNLSSLELGDSALYFCASSVQGGGSTDTQYFGPGTRLTVL.